The present TCR beta chain was sequenced within a study of cytomegalovirus exposure and HLA in healthy donors. Study-level information: The early release's HLA-typed donors yielded tens of millions of unique TCRs.

V was pared by 0 bases and J by 0 bases, with 6 bases between. Germline values: CDR1 MNHEY, CDR2 SVGAGI. The CDR3 covers 15 residues. The PCR was carried out with 60 Vbeta primers and 13 Jbeta primers. Clones were sequenced by immunoSEQ multiplex PCR, and TCRdb holds only the in-frame ones, with some missing. This table has more than 110,000 clones, roughly 80% appearing once. General study results and limits: Reportedly, cytomegalovirus status was diagnosed with high sensitivity and specificity. Later analysis showed TCR association rates varying by HLA locus, highest for DRB1 and lowest for HLA-C. The authors listed about 170 TCR beta chains as cytomegalovirus-associated.

A word on this clone: Its target is not known.

Material: PBMCs. The rearrangement links TRBV6-5 to TRBJ1-5; D gene uncertain. The sequence was obtained from a man aged 40-50 years in good health and CMV-seropositive. CDR3 in amino acids: CASSYSADSNQPQHF. The CDR3 region has the DNA TGTGCCAGCAGTTACTCGGCGGATAGCAATCAGCCCCAGCATTTT.